A selection of T cell receptor beta chains follows, all from one sample in a study of T-cell reconstitution after alpha-beta-depleted transplantation in children. One entry per CDR3 protein, called by TCRdb with MiXCR from the PCR reads. The sample has 600,000 to 700,000 distinct CDR3 sequences, around a sixth seen once; the top ten hold approximately 1%. Sequenced material: PBMCs from the stem cell graft donor, taken from the stem cell graft. Receptors originate from a human donor who donated a stem cell graft to a child with acute myeloid leukemia. The CDR3 runs from the conserved cysteine through the conserved F or W. The order of the fields is clone size, D gene, J gene, V gene, CDR3 protein, CDR3 DNA. A D gene is named only where the DNA matches it firmly. Expanded clones get a size class; other rows say once, few or many, or leave the size out.

>many|NA|TRBJ2-2|TRBV20-1
CSARTSSGYLSGELFF
TGCAGTGCTAGGACTAGTAGCGGCTACCTTTCCGGGGAGCTGTTTTTT
>once|NA|TRBJ1-6|TRBV5-1
CASSLGSGTGAPNSPLHF
TGCGCCAGCAGCTTGGGGAGTGGCACCGGGGCGCCGAATTCACCCCTCCACTTT
>NA|TRBD1|TRBJ2-2|TRBV7-2
CASSLSSTGGTGELFF
TGTGCCAGCAGCTTAAGTTCGACAGGGGGGACCGGGGAGCTGTTTTTT
>few|TRBD1|TRBJ2-5|TRBV7-2
CASSLEAGGVGTQYF
TGTGCCAGCAGCTTAGAGGCAGGGGGAGTCGGGACCCAGTACTTC
>NA|TRBD1|TRBJ2-1|TRBV5-1
CATKQGGGAYNEQFF
TGCGCCACCAAACAGGGGGGCGGCGCCTACAATGAGCAGTTCTTC
>many|TRBD1|TRBJ2-1|TRBV12-3/TRBV12-4
CASSLAQGARNEQFF
TGTGCCAGCAGTTTAGCCCAGGGGGCGCGCAATGAGCAGTTCTTC
>many|TRBD1|TRBJ2-5|TRBV20-1
CSARANLGQGAGETQYF
TGCAGTGCTAGAGCGAACTTAGGACAGGGGGCCGGGGAGACCCAGTACTTC
>many|NA|TRBJ1-3|TRBV20-1
CSAREVSGSSGNTIYF
TGCAGTGCTAGAGAAGTGTCGGGCAGCTCTGGAAACACCATATATTTT
>many|TRBD1|TRBJ2-3|TRBV20-1
CSAFNRGSAPTQYF
TGCAGTGCTTTTAACAGGGGTTCTGCTCCTACGCAGTATTTT
>few|TRBD1|TRBJ1-5|TRBV24-1
CATSDNQGDDQPQHF
TGTGCCACCAGTGATAATCAGGGGGACGATCAGCCCCAGCATTTT
>NA|NA|TRBJ1-5|TRBV24-1
CATSDPSIGSEQPQHF
TGTGCCACCAGTGATCCGTCGATTGGGTCAGAACAGCCCCAGCATTTT
>NA|NA|TRBJ1-5|TRBV6-2/TRBV6-3
CASSYPGPNQPQHF
TGTGCCAGCAGTTACCCCGGACCCAATCAGCCCCAGCATTTT
>many|NA|TRBJ1-6|TRBV6-1
CASSPWTANSPLHF
TGTGCCAGCAGTCCCTGGACAGCTAATTCACCCCTCCACTTT